This section outlines one T cell receptor beta chain sequence together with its context. These data are taken from a study of cytomegalovirus exposure and HLA in healthy donors. Turning to the study itself: Earlier work reported 117 million unique TCR beta sequences from 180 million or so T cells.

Trimming removed 3 bases from V and 2 bases from J, with 11 bases in between. The germline CDR1 and CDR2 sequences are SGHNT and YYREEE (reference sequence). The CDR3 is made up of 14 amino acids. Healthy bone marrow donors supplied every sample. The PCR had 60 Vbeta and 13 Jbeta primers. Sequencing was performed with immunoSEQ multiplex PCR; in TCRdb, only in-frame clones are kept and a portion is missing. Of about 110,000 clones listed, nearly 70% are singletons. The chain employs TRBV5-4 and TRBJ2-5; D is possibly TRBD2 (6 bases). The TCR sequence derives from a woman between 65 and 79 years old in good health and CMV-seropositive. Sequencing was performed on PBMCs. CDR3 bases: TGTGCCAGCAGCTCGGGACTCTCACAAGAGACCCAGTACTTC. It yields the protein CASSSGLSQETQYF.